The clone carrying this TCR beta chain was recorded a few times. What it binds is not known. These data belong to a study of identical twins. Study-wide points: The study drew conclusions from cross-sectional statistical analysis, not from following the same donors. The study found that models underestimated out-of-frame TCR alpha sharing in monozygotic twins. Insertions were fewer in abundant cord blood beta clonotypes, whereas memory repertoires showed none of this pattern.

MiXCR, run by TCRdb on the 5' RACE reads, gives a single entry per CDR3 protein. The sample has 460,000 or so distinct CDR3 sequences, 14% seen once. The same data also went into a second study, on yellow fever vaccine responses in identical twins.

The sequenced sample was CD4+ T cells sorted from blood. The receptor comes from a woman aged 18-35 years in good health.

CDR3 loop: CSVNPDSELGEKLFF. CDR3 sequence (DNA): TGCAGCGTAAATCCGGACAGCGAACTAGGCGAAAAACTGTTTTTT. The chain uses TRBV29-1 and TRBJ1-4; D possibly corresponds to TRBD1 (6 bases). The CDR3 totals 15 residues. Per the germline V gene, CDR1 is SQVTM and CDR2 is ANQGSEA. V was shortened by 6 bases and J by 8 bases, with 22 bases between the two germline ends. Based on the CDR3 plus reference TRBV29-1 and TRBJ1-4, the full variable domain is SAVISQKPSRDICQRGTSLTIQCQVDSQVTMMFWYRQQPGQSLTLIATANQGSEATYESGFVIDKFPISRPNLTFSTLTVSNMSPEDSSIYLCSVNPDSELGEKLFFGSGTQLSVL.